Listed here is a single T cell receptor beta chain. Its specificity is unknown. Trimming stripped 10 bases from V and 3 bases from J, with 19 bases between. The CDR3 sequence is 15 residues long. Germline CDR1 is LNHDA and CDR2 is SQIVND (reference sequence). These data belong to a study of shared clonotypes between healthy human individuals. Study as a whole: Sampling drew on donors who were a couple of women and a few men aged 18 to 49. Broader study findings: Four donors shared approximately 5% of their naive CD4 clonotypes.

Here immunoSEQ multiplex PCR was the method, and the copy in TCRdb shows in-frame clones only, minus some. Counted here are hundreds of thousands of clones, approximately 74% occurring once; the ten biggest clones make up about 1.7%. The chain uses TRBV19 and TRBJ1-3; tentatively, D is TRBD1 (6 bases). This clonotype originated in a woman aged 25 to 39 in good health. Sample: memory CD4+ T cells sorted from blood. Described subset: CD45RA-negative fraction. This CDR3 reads CATEPNRAGGNTIYF. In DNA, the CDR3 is TGTGCCACTGAACCTAACAGGGCTGGTGGAAACACCATATATTTT.